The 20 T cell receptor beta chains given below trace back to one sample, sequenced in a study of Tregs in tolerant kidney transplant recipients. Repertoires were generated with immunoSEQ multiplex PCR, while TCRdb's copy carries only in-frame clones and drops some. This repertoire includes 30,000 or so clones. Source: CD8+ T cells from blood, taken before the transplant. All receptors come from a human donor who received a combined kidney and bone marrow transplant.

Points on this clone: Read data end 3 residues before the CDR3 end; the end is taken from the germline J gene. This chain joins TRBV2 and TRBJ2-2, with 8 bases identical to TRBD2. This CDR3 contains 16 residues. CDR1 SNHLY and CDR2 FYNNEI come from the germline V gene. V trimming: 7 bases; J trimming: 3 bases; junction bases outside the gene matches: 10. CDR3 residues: CASTDIAGLDTGELFF. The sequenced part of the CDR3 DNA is TGTGCCAGCACTGATATAGCGGGGTTGGACACCGGGGAG.

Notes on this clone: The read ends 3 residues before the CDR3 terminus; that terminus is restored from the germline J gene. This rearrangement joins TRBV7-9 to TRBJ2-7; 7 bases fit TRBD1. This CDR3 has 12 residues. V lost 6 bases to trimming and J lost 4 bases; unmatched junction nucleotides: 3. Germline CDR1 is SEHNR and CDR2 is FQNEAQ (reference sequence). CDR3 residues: CASSTGAYEQYF. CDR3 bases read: TGTGCCAGCAGTACAGGGGCGTACGAG.

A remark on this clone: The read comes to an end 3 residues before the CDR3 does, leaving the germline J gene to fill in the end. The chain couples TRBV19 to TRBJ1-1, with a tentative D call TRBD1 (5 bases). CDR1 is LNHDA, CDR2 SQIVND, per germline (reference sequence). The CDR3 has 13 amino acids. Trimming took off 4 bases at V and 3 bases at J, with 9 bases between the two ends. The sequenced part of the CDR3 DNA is TGTGCCAGTAGTACGACAGTCTACACTGAA. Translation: CASSTTVYTE. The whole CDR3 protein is CASSTTVYTEAFF.

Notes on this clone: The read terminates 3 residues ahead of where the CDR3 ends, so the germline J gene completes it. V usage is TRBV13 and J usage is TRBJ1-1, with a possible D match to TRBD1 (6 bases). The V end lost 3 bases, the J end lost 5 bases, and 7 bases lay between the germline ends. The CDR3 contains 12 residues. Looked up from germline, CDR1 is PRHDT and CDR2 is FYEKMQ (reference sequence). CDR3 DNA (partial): TGTGCCAGCAGCTTCAGGGGAACTGAA. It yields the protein CASSFRGTE. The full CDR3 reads CASSFRGTEAFF.

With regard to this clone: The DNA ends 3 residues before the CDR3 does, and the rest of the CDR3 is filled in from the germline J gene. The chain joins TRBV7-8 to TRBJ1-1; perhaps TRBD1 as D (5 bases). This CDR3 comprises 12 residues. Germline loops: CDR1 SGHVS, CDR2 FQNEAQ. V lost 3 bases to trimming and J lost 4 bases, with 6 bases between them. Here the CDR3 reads CASSFRVTEAFF. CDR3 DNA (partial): TGTGCCAGCAGCTTCAGGGTCACTGAA.

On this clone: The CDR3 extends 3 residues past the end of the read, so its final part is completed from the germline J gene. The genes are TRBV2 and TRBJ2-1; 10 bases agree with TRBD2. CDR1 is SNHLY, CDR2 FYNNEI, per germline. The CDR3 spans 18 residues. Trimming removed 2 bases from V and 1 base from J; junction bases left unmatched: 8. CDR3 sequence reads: CASSEFPASGSSYNEQFF. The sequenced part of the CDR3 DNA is TGTGCCAGCAGTGAATTCCCCGCTAGCGGGAGTTCCTACAATGAG. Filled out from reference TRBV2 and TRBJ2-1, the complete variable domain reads EPEVTQTPSHQVTQMGQEVILRCVPISNHLYFYWYRQILGQKVEFLVSFYNNEISEKSEIFDDQFSVERPDGSNFTLKIRSTKLEDSAMYFCASSEFPASGSSYNEQFFGPGTRLTVL.

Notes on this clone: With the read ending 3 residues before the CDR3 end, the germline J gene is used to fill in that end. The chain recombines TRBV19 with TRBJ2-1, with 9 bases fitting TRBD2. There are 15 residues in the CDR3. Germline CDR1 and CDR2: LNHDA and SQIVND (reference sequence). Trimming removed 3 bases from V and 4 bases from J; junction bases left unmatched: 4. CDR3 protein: CASSIMTSGYNEQFF. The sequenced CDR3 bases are TGTGCCAGTAGTATTATGACTAGCGGATACAATGAG.

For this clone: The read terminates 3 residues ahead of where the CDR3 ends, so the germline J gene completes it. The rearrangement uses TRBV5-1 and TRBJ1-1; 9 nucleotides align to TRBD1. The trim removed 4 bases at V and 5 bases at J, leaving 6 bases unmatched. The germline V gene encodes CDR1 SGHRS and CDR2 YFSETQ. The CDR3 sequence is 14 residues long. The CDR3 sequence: CASSPGGQGTEAFF. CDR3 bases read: TGCGCCAGCAGCCCTGGGGGACAGGGAACTGAA.

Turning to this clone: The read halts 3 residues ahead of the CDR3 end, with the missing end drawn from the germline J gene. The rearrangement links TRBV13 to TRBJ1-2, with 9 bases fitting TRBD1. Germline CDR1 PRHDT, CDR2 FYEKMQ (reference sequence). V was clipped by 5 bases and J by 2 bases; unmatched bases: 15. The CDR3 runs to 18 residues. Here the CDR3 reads CASSPQTGGPTRNYGYTF. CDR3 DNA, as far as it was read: TGTGCCAGCAGCCCTCAGACAGGGGGGCCGACAAGAAACTATGGC. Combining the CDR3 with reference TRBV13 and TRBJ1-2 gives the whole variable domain AAGVIQSPRHLIKEKRETATLKCYPIPRHDTVYWYQQGPGQDPQFLISFYEKMQSDKGSIPDRFSAQQFSDYHSELNMSSLELGDSALYFCASSPQTGGPTRNYGYTFGSGTRLTVV.

Incomplete CDR3 DNA: TGCAGCGTTGAAGGAGGTGGGAACACTGAA. Translating it yields CSVEGGGNTE. The full-length CDR3 reads as CSVEGGGNTEAFF. The J gene is TRBJ1-1, the V gene TRBV29-1; D uncertain. The CDR3 end falls 3 residues outside the read, so it is completed with the germline J gene. Germline CDR1 is SQVTM and CDR2 is ANQGSEA. Trimming removed 1 base at V and 1 base at J, with 7 bases between. This CDR3 is built from 13 residues.

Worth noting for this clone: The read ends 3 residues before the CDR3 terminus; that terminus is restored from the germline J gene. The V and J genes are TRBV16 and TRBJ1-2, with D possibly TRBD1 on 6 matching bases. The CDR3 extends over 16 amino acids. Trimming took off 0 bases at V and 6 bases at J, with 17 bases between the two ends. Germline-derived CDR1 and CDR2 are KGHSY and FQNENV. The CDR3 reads CASSQSQTGGLNGYTF. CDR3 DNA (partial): TGTGCCAGCAGCCAATCTCAAACGGGGGGGCTGAATGGC.

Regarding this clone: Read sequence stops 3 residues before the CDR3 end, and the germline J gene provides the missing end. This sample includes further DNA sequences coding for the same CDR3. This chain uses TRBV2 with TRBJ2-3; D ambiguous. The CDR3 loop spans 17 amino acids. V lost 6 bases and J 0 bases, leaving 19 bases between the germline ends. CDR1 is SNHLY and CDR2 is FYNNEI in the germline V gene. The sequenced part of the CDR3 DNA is TGTGCCAGCAGAGACTTTGAGGTCTACTTCAGCACAGATACG. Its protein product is CASRDFEVYFSTDT. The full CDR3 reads CASRDFEVYFSTDTQYF.

The sequenced CDR3 bases are TGTGCCAGCAGCTTTACGGATGAG. Amino acids: CASSFTDE. The full CDR3 is CASSFTDEQFF. The genes are TRBV7-2 and TRBJ2-1; D gene unclear. The read ends 3 residues early relative to the CDR3; the germline J gene fills the gap. Trimming pared 3 bases from V and 8 bases from J, leaving 5 bases between. There are 11 residues in the CDR3. In germline, CDR1 is SGHTA, CDR2 FQGNSA.

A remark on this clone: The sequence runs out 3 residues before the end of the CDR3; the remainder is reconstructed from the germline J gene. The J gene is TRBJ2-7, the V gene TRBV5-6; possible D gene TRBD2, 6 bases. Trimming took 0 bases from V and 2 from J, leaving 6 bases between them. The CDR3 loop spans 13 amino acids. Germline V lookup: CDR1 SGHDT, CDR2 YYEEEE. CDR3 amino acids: CASSLGGTYEQYF. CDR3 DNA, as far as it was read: TGTGCCAGCAGCTTGGGCGGGACCTACGAG.

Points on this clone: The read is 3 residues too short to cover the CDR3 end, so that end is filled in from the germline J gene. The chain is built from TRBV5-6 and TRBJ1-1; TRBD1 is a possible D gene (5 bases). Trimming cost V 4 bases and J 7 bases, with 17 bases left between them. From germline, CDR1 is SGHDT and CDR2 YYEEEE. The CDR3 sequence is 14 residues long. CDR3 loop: CASSPGWRGLEAFF. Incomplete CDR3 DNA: TGTGCCAGCAGCCCGGGGTGGCGGGGACTTGAA.

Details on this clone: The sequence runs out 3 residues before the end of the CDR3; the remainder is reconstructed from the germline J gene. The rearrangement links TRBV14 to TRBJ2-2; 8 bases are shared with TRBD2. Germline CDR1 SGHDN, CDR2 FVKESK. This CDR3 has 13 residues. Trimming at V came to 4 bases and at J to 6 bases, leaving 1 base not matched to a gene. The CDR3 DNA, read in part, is TGTGCCAGCAGCCCCGGGGGGGCCGGGGAG. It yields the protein CASSPGGAGE. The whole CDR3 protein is CASSPGGAGELFF.

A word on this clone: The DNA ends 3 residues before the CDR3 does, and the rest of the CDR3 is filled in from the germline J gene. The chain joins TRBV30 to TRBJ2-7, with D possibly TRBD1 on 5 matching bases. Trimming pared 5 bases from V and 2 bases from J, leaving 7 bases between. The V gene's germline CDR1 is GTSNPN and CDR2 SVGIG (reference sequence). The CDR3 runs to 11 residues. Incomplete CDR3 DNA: TGTGCCTGGGACAGTGCCTACGAG. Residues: CAWDSAYE. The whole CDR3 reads CAWDSAYEQYF.

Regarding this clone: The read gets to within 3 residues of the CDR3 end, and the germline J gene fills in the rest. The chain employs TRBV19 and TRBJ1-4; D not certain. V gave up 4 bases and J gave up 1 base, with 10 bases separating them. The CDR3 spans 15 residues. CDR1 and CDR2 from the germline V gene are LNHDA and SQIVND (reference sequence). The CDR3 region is CASSTGGGTNEKLFF. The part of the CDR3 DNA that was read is TGTGCCAGTAGTACAGGAGGAGGAACTAATGAAAAA.

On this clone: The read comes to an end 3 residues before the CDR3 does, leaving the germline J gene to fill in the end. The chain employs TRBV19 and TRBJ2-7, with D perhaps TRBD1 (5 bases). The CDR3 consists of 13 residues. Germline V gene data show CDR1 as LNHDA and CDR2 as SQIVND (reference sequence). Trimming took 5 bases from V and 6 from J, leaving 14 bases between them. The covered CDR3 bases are TGTGCCAGTAGTCTGGGGCTGCTCGGCGAG. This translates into CASSLGLLGE. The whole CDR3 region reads CASSLGLLGEQYF.

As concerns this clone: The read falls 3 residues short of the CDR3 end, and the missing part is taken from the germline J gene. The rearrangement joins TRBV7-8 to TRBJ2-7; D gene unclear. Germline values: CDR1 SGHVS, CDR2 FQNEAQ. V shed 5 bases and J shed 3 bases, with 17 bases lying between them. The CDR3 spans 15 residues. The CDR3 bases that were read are TGTGCCAGCAGCCCGATCTCCGTCCAGGACTACGAG. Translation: CASSPISVQDYE. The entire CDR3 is CASSPISVQDYEQYF.